This entry is about one T cell receptor (beta chain). Assay: immunoSEQ multiplex PCR; the TCRdb copy retains only in-frame clones and omits some. Of over 300,000 clones listed, nearly 90% are singletons. This sample is part of a study of blood T cell repertoires in COVID-19. The V and J ends lost 6 bases and 0 bases respectively, with 26 bases between them. This CDR3 region has 20 residues. Germline lookup yields CDR1 MDHEN and CDR2 SYDVKM. Those who participated ranged in age from roughly 18 to 90 years and resided in 20 to 25 US areas. The sample comprised PBMCs or T cells enriched from blood (not recorded which). The J gene is TRBJ1-4, the V gene TRBV28; a possible D gene is TRBD1 (6 bases). The sequence was obtained from a woman aged 25-40 years who had recovered from COVID-19. The CDR3 bases are TGTGCCAGCAGGTTCTGGCGACAGGACCAAGGGCTAGCAACTAATGAAAAACTGTTTTTT. Residues: CASRFWRQDQGLATNEKLFF.